Presented here are 23 T cell receptor beta chains from one specimen sequenced in a study of T cell changes during pregnancy in multiple sclerosis. Generated by immunoSEQ multiplex PCR, the TCRdb table keeps only in-frame clones and is missing some. The table records about 100,000 clones, about nine tenths of them present only once. The input for sequencing was peripheral blood, taken after pregnancy. These receptors were obtained from a female donor with multiple sclerosis, enrolled in a pregnancy study.

The chain combines TRBV9 with TRBJ1-1; 8 nucleotides agree with TRBD1. J lost 1 base, V lost 4 bases, and 6 bases had no gene match. This CDR3 region has 15 residues. CDR1 SGDLS and CDR2 YYNGEE come from the germline V gene. The CDR3 reads CASSPTGGWNTEAFF. CDR3 sequence (DNA): TGTGCCAGCAGCCCCACAGGGGGTTGGAACACTGAAGCTTTCTTT.

This chain joins TRBV6-5 and TRBJ1-2, with a tentative D call TRBD1 (5 bases). From germline, CDR1 is MNHEY and CDR2 SVGAGI. This CDR3 is built from 14 residues. V was cut by 6 bases and J by 0 bases, with 11 bases left in between. The CDR3 protein is CASSPTATNYGYTF. DNA for the CDR3: TGTGCCAGCAGCCCGACAGCTACTAACTATGGCTACACCTTC.

This chain uses TRBV5-1 with TRBJ2-1, with TRBD1 matching over 8 bases. The germline V gene has CDR1 SGHRS and CDR2 YFSETQ. This CDR3 region has 16 residues. V gave up 0 bases and J gave up 6 bases; unmatched junction bases: 8. The CDR3 nucleotides are TGCGCCAGCAGCTTGGATCGGACAGGGAATACCAATGAGCAGTTCTTC. Encoded protein: CASSLDRTGNTNEQFF.

The chain couples TRBV5-1 to TRBJ2-7, with TRBD2 as a possible D gene (7 bases). There are 14 residues in the CDR3. Trimming left V 3 bases short and J 4 bases short, with 14 bases between. Looked up from germline, CDR1 is SGHRS and CDR2 is YFSETQ. CDR3 amino acids: CASSSAGAQYEQYF. In nucleotides, the CDR3 is TGCGCCAGCAGCTCCGCGGGGGCGCAATACGAGCAGTACTTC.

The genes are TRBV10-3 and TRBJ1-2; TRBD1 agrees at 8 bases. V shed 8 bases and J 4 bases; nucleotides not matched to a gene: 9. This CDR3 spans 14 amino acids. Per germline, CDR1 ENHRY and CDR2 SYGVKD. CDR3 nucleotides: TGTGCCATCGGGGTCGGCACAGGGGGCTATGGCTACACCTTC. It yields the protein CAIGVGTGGYGYTF.

This chain uses TRBV5-1 with TRBJ2-1, with 7 bases that match TRBD2. Germline V lookup: CDR1 SGHRS, CDR2 YFSETQ. The CDR3 consists of 15 residues. With 2 bases clipped from V and 3 bases from J, the junction kept 5 bases outside the gene matches. The CDR3 sequence is CASSFSVAGYNEQFF. In nucleotides, the CDR3 is TGCGCCAGCAGCTTTTCCGTAGCGGGCTACAATGAGCAGTTCTTC.

The chain uses TRBV4-3 and TRBJ1-2; D possibly corresponds to TRBD1 (6 bases). This CDR3 is 16 amino acids long. V lost 4 bases, J lost 4 bases, and 19 bases lay in between. Germline V gene data show CDR1 as LGHNA and CDR2 as YSLEER. CDR3 region: CASSPHKWTDAYGYTF. The CDR3 DNA reads TGCGCCAGCAGCCCTCACAAATGGACAGACGCCTATGGCTACACCTTC.

This rearrangement joins TRBV11-3 to TRBJ2-1, with 15 bases that match TRBD2. V shed 5 bases, J shed 7 bases, and the junction held 9 bases outside the gene matches. Germline V gene data show CDR1 as SGHNT and CDR2 as YENEEA. The CDR3 covers 17 residues. CDR3 sequence: CASSPWTSGGARNEQFF. The CDR3, as DNA: TGTGCCAGCAGCCCCTGGACTAGCGGGGGGGCCAGGAATGAGCAGTTCTTC.

The chain carries TRBV5-4 and TRBJ1-1; 7 bases agree with TRBD1. V lost 4 bases and J lost 7; bases outside the gene matches: 10. The CDR3 contains 14 residues. Germline V gene data show CDR1 as SGHNT and CDR2 as YYREEE (reference sequence). The CDR3: CASSATRDRSEAFF. The CDR3, as DNA: TGTGCCAGCAGCGCTACTCGGGACAGAAGTGAAGCTTTCTTT.

The CDR3 nucleotides read TGTGCCAGCGCCTGGGGAGGGAAGGGGGAGACCCAGTACTTC. It is translated as CASAWGGKGETQYF. V is TRBV25-1 and J is TRBJ2-5; 7 bases fit TRBD2. Germline trimming cut 8 bases from V and 5 bases from J; bases unmatched to any gene: 11. This CDR3 spans 14 amino acids. In germline, CDR1 is MGHDK, CDR2 SYGVNS.

The rearrangement joins TRBV29-1 to TRBJ1-1; TRBD1 might be the D (5 bases). Trimming cost V 6 bases and J 1 base, with 9 bases left between them. The CDR3 spans 12 residues. CDR1 and CDR2 (germline): SQVTM, ANQGSEA. CDR3 bases: TGCAGCGTCGCTGACAGGAACACTGAAGCTTTCTTT. Protein: CSVADRNTEAFF.

This chain joins TRBV5-4 and TRBJ1-1; no firm D call. CDR3 length: 15 amino acids. Per germline, CDR1 SGHNT and CDR2 YYREEE (reference sequence). Trimming left V 4 bases short and J 5 bases short, with 18 bases between. CDR3 nucleotides: TGTGCCAGCAGCCCAGCACCAAAGACACCGACTGAAGCTTTCTTT. Protein product: CASSPAPKTPTEAFF.

The count of this clone is one. This chain joins TRBV28 and TRBJ1-3; 8 bases align to TRBD1. The junction had 8 bases not matched to a gene; V was cut back by 6 bases and J by 1 base. The CDR3 totals 16 residues. Germline-derived CDR1 and CDR2 are MDHEN and SYDVKM. CDR3 protein: CASSPRTGWSGNTIYF. The CDR3 nucleotides are TGTGCCAGCAGCCCCCGGACAGGGTGGTCTGGAAACACCATATATTTT.

The V gene is TRBV5-6, the J gene TRBJ2-5, with 7 bases that match TRBD1. V lost 1 base and J lost 0; bases outside the gene matches: 9. Germline CDR1 SGHDT, CDR2 YYEEEE. This CDR3 has 17 amino acids. Here the CDR3 reads CASSLSTGERYQETQYF. The CDR3 coding sequence is TGTGCCAGCAGCTTGTCAACAGGGGAGAGGTACCAAGAGACCCAGTACTTC.

In this sample, this clone turned up once. This chain's CDR3 is CASSLTRGLGGYTF. The CDR3 nucleotides are TGTGCCAGCAGCTTGACCAGGGGGCTCGGGGGCTACACCTTC. This sequence joins TRBV5-8 and TRBJ1-2, with 8 bases that match TRBD1. The CDR3 spans 14 residues. V lost 1 base and J lost 8; bases outside the gene matches: 7. The V gene's germline CDR1 is SGHTS and CDR2 YDEGEE.

The rearrangement joins TRBV9 to TRBJ1-6; 11 bases are a match to TRBD1. The CDR3 contains 16 residues. Trimming at V came to 4 bases and at J to 5 bases, leaving 5 bases not matched to a gene. The germline gives CDR1 SGDLS, CDR2 YYNGEE. The CDR3 bases are TGTGCCAGCAGCCCCGGACAGGGGGCGAATAATTCACCCCTCCACTTT. This encodes CASSPGQGANNSPLHF. Together with reference TRBV9 and TRBJ1-6, the CDR3 gives the full variable domain: DSGVTQTPKHLITATGQRVTLRCSPRSGDLSVYWYQQSLDQGLQFLIQYYNGEERAKGNILERFSAQQFPDLHSELNLSSLELGDSALYFCASSPGQGANNSPLHFGNGTRLTVT.

The chain recombines TRBV11-3 with TRBJ2-5; D possibly corresponds to TRBD2 (6 bases). Per germline, CDR1 SGHNT and CDR2 YENEEA. This CDR3 spans 14 amino acids. The V end was cut by 4 bases, the J end by 7 bases, with 16 bases between. CDR3 in DNA: TGTGCCAGCAGCTCCCGGGGGTGGGACCGGACCCAGTACTTC. This codes for CASSSRGWDRTQYF.

The V call is TRBV4-3, the J call TRBJ1-2; no reliable D call. The length of the CDR3 is 14 residues. Trimming pared 0 bases from V and 3 bases from J, leaving 8 bases between. CDR1 and CDR2 from the germline V gene are LGHNA and YSLEER. Here the CDR3 DNA reads TGCGCCAGCAGCCAAGAATCGGAGTACTATGGCTACACCTTC. Protein: CASSQESEYYGYTF.

V gene TRBV6-6 combines with J gene TRBJ2-7; a possible D gene is TRBD2 (5 bases). Looked up from germline, CDR1 is MNHNY and CDR2 is SVGAGI (reference sequence). The CDR3 spans 14 residues. V gave up 1 base and J gave up 1 base, with 8 bases separating them. This chain's CDR3 is CASSYFRESYEQYF. As DNA, the CDR3 is TGTGCCAGCAGTTACTTTCGGGAATCCTACGAGCAGTACTTC.

The rearrangement uses TRBV4-1 and TRBJ1-1; D is unclear. Trimming stripped 1 base from V and 10 bases from J, with 13 bases between. The CDR3 sequence is 13 residues long. Germline V lookup: CDR1 MGHRA, CDR2 YSYEKL. The CDR3 coding sequence is TGCGCCAGCAGCCAAGTCCAGAAAGGCGGAGCTTTCTTT. Protein: CASSQVQKGGAFF.

In its sample, this clone was seen once. The chain links TRBV6-5 to TRBJ1-4; unclear D gene. The CDR3 is 13 residues long. Germline CDR1 and CDR2: MNHEY and SVGAGI. Trimming removed 3 bases at V and 8 bases at J, with 10 bases between. The CDR3 region has the DNA TGTGCCAGCAGTTATGGACTCTGGGAAAAACTGTTTTTT. It codes for CASSYGLWEKLFF.

This chain links TRBV6-6 with TRBJ2-7, with D perhaps matching TRBD2 (5 bases). Trimming removed 0 bases from V and 2 bases from J, with 8 bases in between. Germline V gene data show CDR1 as MNHNY and CDR2 as SVGAGI (reference sequence). CDR3 size: 14 residues. DNA of the CDR3: TGTGCCAGCAGTTACTCGAGGGCAGCCTACGAGCAGTACTTC. It yields the protein CASSYSRAAYEQYF.

This clone was seen more than once but under ten times. The chain links TRBV7-3 to TRBJ2-2; D uncertain. Trimming stripped 5 bases from V and 6 bases from J, with 7 bases between. This CDR3 region has 12 residues. Germline V lookup: CDR1 SGHTA, CDR2 FQGTGA. Written as DNA, the CDR3 is TGTGCCAGCAGCGTCTCCGCCGGGGAGCTGTTTTTT. Its translation is CASSVSAGELFF.